The sample holds many counts of the clone carrying this T cell receptor (beta chain). Through a sample-barcoded 5' primer and a J-beta primer mix, a second PCR was run for 7 to 11 cycles. TCRdb passed the 5' RACE reads through MiXCR, listing each CDR3 protein once. The sample comprises 650,000 to 1,000,000 distinct CDR3 sequences, around 34% of which are singletons, and 13% rests with the top ten. The sample originates from a study of blood T cells in healthy people across ages. The CDR3 spans 13 residues. Germline-derived CDR1 and CDR2 are SGDLS and YYNGEE. Trimming took 3 bases from V and 4 from J, leaving 11 bases between them.

The genes are TRBV9 and TRBJ2-7; D is perhaps TRBD1 (6 bases). Material for sequencing was blood. This TCR was recovered from a man between 18 and 29 years old in good health. As DNA, the CDR3 is TGTGCCAGCAGCGCCGGGACACTTTACGAGCAGTACTTC. Its translation: CASSAGTLYEQYF.